These 8 T cell receptor beta chains were sequenced from one sample in a study of blood T cell repertoires in COVID-19. Assay: immunoSEQ multiplex PCR; the TCRdb copy retains only in-frame clones and omits some. The sample lists some 99,000 clones, approximately 87% occurring once. Sequencing used peripheral blood. These receptors originate from a woman aged 55-69 years with acute or convalescent COVID-19.

The chain is built from TRBV3-1 (or the pseudogene TRBV3-2) and TRBJ2-7, with D possibly matching TRBD2 (7 bases). Germline values: CDR1 LGHDT, CDR2 YNNKEL (reference sequence). This CDR3 spans 13 amino acids. The V end was cut by 7 bases, the J end by 6 bases, with 16 bases between. CDR3 DNA sequence: TGTGCCAGCAAATTAGAGGGGGGGTTCGAGCAGTACTTC. This encodes CASKLEGGFEQYF.

This chain connects TRBV6-1 to TRBJ1-2; 7 bases are shared with TRBD1. Germline values: CDR1 MNHNS, CDR2 SASEGT. CDR3 length: 19 residues. The ends lost 2 bases at V and 8 bases at J; junction bases unmatched: 23. The DNA of the CDR3 is TGTGCCAGCAGTGAACTAGTGGGAACTCCCGCGGAGGGGGCAAGGGGCTACACCTTC. Protein: CASSELVGTPAEGARGYTF.

The chain has TRBV2 and TRBJ2-6; the D gene is possibly TRBD1 (6 bases). The CDR3 runs to 16 residues. V lost 8 bases, J lost 0 bases, and 14 bases lay in between. Germline V gene sequence: CDR1 SNHLY, CDR2 FYNNEI. The CDR3 nucleotides read TGTGCCAGCCTCGGGACAATCACCTCTGGGGCCAACGTCCTGACTTTC. It codes for CASLGTITSGANVLTF.

This clone occurred a few times. The rearrangement links TRBV19 to TRBJ1-5; D possibly corresponds to TRBD1 (5 bases). Germline values: CDR1 LNHDA, CDR2 SQIVND (reference sequence). V was trimmed by 4 bases and J by 0 bases, leaving 10 bases between them. This CDR3 contains 15 residues. The CDR3 protein is CASSKTTDSNQPQHF. As DNA, the CDR3 is TGTGCCAGTAGTAAAACGACAGATAGCAATCAGCCCCAGCATTTT.

The genes are TRBV6-6 and TRBJ2-3; 9 nucleotides align to TRBD1. The CDR3 length is 15 residues. Germline CDR1 MNHNY, CDR2 SVGAGI (reference sequence). The V segment lost 6 bases and the J segment 3 bases; nucleotides outside the gene matches: 7. The CDR3, as DNA: TGTGCCAGCAGGAGAGGACAGGGGCCGACAGATACGCAGTATTTT. This encodes CASRRGQGPTDTQYF.

This sequence joins TRBV6-5 and TRBJ1-5, with D possibly matching TRBD1 (6 bases). Germline loops: CDR1 MNHEY, CDR2 SVGAGI. V was trimmed by 6 bases and J by 3 bases, leaving 12 bases between them. The CDR3 runs 14 residues. The CDR3 nucleotides are TGTGCCAGCAGCCGGACAGCCCACAATCAGCCCCAGCATTTT. Translating gives CASSRTAHNQPQHF.

V usage is TRBV5-6 and J usage is TRBJ2-5; tentative D call: TRBD2 (6 bases). The CDR3 consists of 15 residues. Germline lookup yields CDR1 SGHDT and CDR2 YYEEEE. V was cut by 5 bases and J by 5 bases, with 19 bases left in between. Written as DNA, the CDR3 is TGTGCCAGCAGGGCCCTAGCGTCGGCGCCCGAGACCCAGTACTTC. Translated, it gives CASRALASAPETQYF.

The rearrangement joins TRBV2 to TRBJ2-2; 9 nucleotides match TRBD2. Germline assignment: CDR1 SNHLY and CDR2 FYNNEI. V dropped 8 bases and J dropped 4; count of bases not matched to a gene: 8. The CDR3 has 15 residues. DNA for the CDR3: TGTGCCAGCCGACAGGCTAGCGGGACCACCGGGGAGCTGTTTTTT. Translated, it gives CASRQASGTTGELFF. Variable domain in full (rest from reference TRBV2 and TRBJ2-2): EPEVTQTPSHQVTQMGQEVILRCVPISNHLYFYWYRQILGQKVEFLVSFYNNEISEKSEIFDDQFSVERPDGSNFTLKIRSTKLEDSAMYFCASRQASGTTGELFFGEGSRLTVL.